This T cell receptor (beta chain) was recorded in a study of CD8 T cells in ankylosing spondylitis. Study-level points and caveats: Clones linked to disease, bearing a CD8+ phenotype, were relatively rare in peripheral blood. What seemed typical of ankylosing spondylitis blood was a TCR beta motif built from several highly homologous variants. As reported, disease-linked clones showed significant enrichment in matched ankylosing spondylitis synovial fluid.

The V end was cut by 0 bases, the J end by 6 bases, with 9 bases between. Germline V CDR1 and CDR2: SGHRS, YFSETQ. The CDR3 runs to 13 residues. Quantitative 5'-RACE with molecular barcodes produced the TCR beta libraries. A single record per CDR3 protein comes from TCRdb applying MiXCR to the 5' RACE reads. The data contain roughly 700,000 distinct CDR3 sequences, around 20% of them singletons. Comments on this clonotype: The target antigen is unknown.

The receptor was derived from a male donor with ankylosing spondylitis. The sequencing input was blood, either unsorted or a sorted T cell fraction (not recorded which). This chain links TRBV5-1 with TRBJ1-2; no clear D gene. This CDR3 is CASSLARGNGYTF. The DNA for the CDR3 is TGCGCCAGCAGCTTGGCTCGAGGTAATGGCTACACCTTC.